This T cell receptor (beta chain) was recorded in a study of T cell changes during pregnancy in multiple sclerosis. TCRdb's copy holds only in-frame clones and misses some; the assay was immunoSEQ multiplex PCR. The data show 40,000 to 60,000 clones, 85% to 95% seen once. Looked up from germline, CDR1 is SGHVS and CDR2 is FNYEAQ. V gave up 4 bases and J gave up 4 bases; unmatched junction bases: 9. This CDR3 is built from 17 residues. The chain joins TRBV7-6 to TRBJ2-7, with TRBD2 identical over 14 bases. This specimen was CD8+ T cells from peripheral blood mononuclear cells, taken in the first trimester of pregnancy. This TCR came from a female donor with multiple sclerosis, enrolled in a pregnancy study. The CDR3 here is CASSSSPGLAGAYEQYF. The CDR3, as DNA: TGTGCCAGCAGCTCTTCCCCGGGACTAGCGGGAGCATACGAGCAGTACTTC. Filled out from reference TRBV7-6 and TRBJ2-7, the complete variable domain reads GAGVSQSPRYKVTKRGQDVALRCDPISGHVSLYWYRQALGQGPEFLTYFNYEAQQDKSGLPNDRFSAERPEGSISTLTIQRTEQRDSAMYRCASSSSPGLAGAYEQYFGPGTRLTVT.